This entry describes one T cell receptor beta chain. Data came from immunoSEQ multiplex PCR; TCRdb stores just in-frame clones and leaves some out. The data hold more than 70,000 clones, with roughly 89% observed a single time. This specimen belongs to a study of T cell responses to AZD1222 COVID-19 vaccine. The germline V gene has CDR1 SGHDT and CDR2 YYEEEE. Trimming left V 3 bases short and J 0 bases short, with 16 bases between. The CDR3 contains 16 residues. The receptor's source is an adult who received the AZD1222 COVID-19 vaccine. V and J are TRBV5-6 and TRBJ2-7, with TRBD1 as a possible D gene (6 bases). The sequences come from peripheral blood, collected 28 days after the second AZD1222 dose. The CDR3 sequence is CASSWAPGTISYEQYF. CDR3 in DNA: TGTGCCAGCAGCTGGGCCCCCGGGACAATCTCCTACGAGCAGTACTTC.